This entry concerns a single T cell receptor (beta chain). Clones were sequenced by immunoSEQ multiplex PCR, and TCRdb holds only the in-frame ones, with some missing. The table lists under 250,000 clones, less than 85% of them singletons. The CDR3 consists of 13 residues. The germline V gene encodes CDR1 SNHLY and CDR2 FYNNEI. Between the trimmed V and J ends, which lost 7 bases and 6 bases, there was a span of 13 bases. These data belong to a study of cytomegalovirus exposure and HLA in healthy donors. Sequenced sample: PBMCs. The sequence came from a young woman in good health and CMV-seronegative. The chain couples TRBV2 to TRBJ1-5; tentative D call: TRBD1 (6 bases). CDR3 nucleotides: TGTGCCAGCATAAAGGAAGGGGGTCAGCCCCAGCATTTT. This codes for CASIKEGGQPQHF. Full variable domain (remainder filled in from reference TRBV2 and TRBJ1-5): EPEVTQTPSHQVTQMGQEVILRCVPISNHLYFYWYRQILGQKVEFLVSFYNNEISEKSEIFDDQFSVERPDGSNFTLKIRSTKLEDSAMYFCASIKEGGQPQHFGDGTRLSIL.